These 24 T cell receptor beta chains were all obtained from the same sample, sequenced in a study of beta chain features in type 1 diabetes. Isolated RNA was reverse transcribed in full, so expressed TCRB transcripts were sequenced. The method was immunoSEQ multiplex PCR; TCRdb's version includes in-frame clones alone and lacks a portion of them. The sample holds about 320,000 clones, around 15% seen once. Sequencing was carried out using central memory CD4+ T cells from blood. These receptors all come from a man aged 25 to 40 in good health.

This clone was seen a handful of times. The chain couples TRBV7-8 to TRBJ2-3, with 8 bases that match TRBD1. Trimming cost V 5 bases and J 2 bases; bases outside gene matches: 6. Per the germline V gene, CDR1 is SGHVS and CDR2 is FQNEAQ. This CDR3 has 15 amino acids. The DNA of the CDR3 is TGTGCCAGCAGCCCACGGACAGGGTCCACAGATACGCAGTATTTT. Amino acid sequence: CASSPRTGSTDTQYF. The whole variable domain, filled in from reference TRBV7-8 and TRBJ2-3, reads GAGVSQSPRYKVAKRGQDVALRCDPISGHVSLFWYQQALGQGPEFLTYFQNEAQLDKSGLPSDRFFAERPEGSVSTLKIQRTQQEDSAVYLCASSPRTGSTDTQYFGPGTRLTVL.

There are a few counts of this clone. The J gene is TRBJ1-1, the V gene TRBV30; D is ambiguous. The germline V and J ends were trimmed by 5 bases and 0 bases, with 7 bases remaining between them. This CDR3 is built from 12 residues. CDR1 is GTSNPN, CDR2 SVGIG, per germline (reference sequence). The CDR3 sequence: CAWRQMNTEAFF. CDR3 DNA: TGTGCCTGGCGGCAGATGAACACTGAAGCTTTCTTT.

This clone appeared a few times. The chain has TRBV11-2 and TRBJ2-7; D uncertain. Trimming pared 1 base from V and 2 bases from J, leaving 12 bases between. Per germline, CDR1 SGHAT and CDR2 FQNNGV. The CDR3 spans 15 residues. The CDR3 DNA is TGTGCCAGCAGCTTAGGCCAGGTCGGCCCCTACGAGCAGTACTTC. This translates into CASSLGQVGPYEQYF.

The CDR3 nucleotides are TGTGCCAGCAGTTACTTAGAAATCAACATTCAGTACTTC. It specifies CASSYLEINIQYF. The chain links TRBV6-5 to TRBJ2-4, with unresolved D. This CDR3 has 13 residues. Germline CDR1 and CDR2: MNHEY and SVGAGI. Trimming pared 1 base from V and 7 bases from J, leaving 8 bases between.

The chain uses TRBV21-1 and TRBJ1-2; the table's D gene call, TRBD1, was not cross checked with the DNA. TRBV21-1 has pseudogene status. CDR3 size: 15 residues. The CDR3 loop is CASSKKGQGAGGYTF. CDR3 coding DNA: TGTGCCAGCAGCAAAAAGGGACAGGGGGCGGGAGGCTACACCTTC.

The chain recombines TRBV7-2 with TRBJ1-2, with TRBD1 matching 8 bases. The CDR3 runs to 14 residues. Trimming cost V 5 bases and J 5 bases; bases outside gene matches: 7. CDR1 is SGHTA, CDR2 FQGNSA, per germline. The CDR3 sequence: CASSVSYRGYGYTF. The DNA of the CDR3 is TGTGCCAGCAGCGTTAGCTACAGGGGGTATGGCTACACCTTC.

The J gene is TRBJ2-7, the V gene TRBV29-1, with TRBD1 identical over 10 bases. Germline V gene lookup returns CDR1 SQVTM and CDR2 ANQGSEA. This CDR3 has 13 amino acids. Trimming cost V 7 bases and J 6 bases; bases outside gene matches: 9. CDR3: CSAKTTGGGEQYF. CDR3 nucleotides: TGCAGCGCAAAGACGACAGGGGGCGGCGAGCAGTACTTC.

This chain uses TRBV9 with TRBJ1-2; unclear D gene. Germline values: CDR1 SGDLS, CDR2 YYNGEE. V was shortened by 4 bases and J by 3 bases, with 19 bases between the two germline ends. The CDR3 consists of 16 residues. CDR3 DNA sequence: TGTGCCAGCAGCCAGGACCCCTCACCCCTATACTATGGCTACACCTTC. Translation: CASSQDPSPLYYGYTF.

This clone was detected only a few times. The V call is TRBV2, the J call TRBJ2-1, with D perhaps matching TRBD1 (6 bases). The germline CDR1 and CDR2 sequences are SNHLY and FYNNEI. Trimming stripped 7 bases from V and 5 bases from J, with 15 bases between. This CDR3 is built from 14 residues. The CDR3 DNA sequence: TGTGCCAGCACCAAGGGGACAATCGACAATGAGCAGTTCTTC. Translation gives CASTKGTIDNEQFF.

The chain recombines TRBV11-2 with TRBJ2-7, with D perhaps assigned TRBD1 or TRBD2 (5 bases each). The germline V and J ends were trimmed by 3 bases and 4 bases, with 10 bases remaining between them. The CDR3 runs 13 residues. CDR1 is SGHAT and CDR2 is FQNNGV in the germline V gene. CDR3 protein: CASSLGTQYEQYF. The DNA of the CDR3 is TGTGCCAGCAGCTTGGGGACCCAATACGAGCAGTACTTC. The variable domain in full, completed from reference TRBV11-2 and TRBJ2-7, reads EAGVAQSPRYKIIEKRQSVAFWCNPISGHATLYWYQQILGQGPKLLIQFQNNGVVDDSQLPKDRFSAERLKGVDSTLKIQPAKLEDSAVYLCASSLGTQYEQYFGPGTRLTVT.

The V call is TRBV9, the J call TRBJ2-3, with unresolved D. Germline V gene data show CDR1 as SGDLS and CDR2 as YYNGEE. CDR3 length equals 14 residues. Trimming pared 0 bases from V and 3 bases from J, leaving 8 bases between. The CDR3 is CASSVAAMTDTQYF. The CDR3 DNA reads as TGTGCCAGCAGCGTAGCAGCTATGACAGATACGCAGTATTTT.

For the CDR3, the DNA is TGTGCCAGCAGCCCCCCGGTCGCCGCCTATGGCTACACCTTC. The encoded protein is CASSPPVAAYGYTF. The genes are TRBV7-2 and TRBJ1-2; D is unclear. Trimming left V 5 bases short and J 4 bases short, with 14 bases between. The CDR3 sequence is 14 residues long. The germline V gene encodes CDR1 SGHTA and CDR2 FQGNSA.

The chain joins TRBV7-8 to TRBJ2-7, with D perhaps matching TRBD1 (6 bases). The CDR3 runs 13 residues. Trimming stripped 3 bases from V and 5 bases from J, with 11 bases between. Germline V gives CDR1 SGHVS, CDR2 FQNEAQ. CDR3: CASSFTGSHEQYF. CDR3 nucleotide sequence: TGTGCCAGCAGCTTCACAGGGTCCCACGAGCAGTACTTC.

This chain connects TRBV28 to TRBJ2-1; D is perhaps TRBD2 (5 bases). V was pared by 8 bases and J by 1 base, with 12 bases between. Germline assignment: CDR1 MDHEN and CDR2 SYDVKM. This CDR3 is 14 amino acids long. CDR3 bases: TGTGCCAGCTACGGCGGCGGGTCCTACAATGAGCAGTTCTTC. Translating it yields CASYGGGSYNEQFF.

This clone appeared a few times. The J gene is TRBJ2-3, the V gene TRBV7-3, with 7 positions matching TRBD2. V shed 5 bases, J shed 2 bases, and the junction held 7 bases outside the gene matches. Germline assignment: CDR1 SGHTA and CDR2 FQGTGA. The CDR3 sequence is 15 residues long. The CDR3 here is CASSQTRGDTDTQYF. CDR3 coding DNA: TGTGCCAGCAGCCAGACCCGGGGGGACACAGATACGCAGTATTTT.

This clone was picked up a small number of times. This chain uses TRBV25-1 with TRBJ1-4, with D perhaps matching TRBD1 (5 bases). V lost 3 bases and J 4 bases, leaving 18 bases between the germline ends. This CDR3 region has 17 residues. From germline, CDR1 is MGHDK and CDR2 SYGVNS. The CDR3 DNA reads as TGTGCCAGCAGTGACCCCAAGCCGACAGCCCTTAATGAAAAACTGTTTTTT. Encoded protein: CASSDPKPTALNEKLFF.

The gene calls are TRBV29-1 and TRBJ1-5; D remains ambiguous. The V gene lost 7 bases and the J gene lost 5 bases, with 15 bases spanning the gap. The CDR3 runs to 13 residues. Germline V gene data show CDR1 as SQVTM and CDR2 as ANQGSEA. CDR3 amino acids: CSASTNVDQPQHF. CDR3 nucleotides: TGCAGCGCTAGCACCAATGTCGATCAGCCCCAGCATTTT.

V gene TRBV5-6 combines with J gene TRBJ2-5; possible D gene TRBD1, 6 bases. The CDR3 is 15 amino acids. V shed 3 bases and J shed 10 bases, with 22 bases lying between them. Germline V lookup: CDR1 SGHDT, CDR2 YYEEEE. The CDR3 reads CASSSGQRIGPGQYF. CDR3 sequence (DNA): TGTGCCAGCAGCTCCGGACAGAGAATTGGGCCTGGCCAGTACTTC.

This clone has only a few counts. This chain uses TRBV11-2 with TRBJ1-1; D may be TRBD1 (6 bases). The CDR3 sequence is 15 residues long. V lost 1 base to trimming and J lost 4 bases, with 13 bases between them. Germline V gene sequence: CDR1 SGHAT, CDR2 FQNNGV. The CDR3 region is CASSLVGGRGTEAFF. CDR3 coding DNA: TGTGCCAGCAGCTTAGTCGGGGGGCGAGGCACTGAAGCTTTCTTT.

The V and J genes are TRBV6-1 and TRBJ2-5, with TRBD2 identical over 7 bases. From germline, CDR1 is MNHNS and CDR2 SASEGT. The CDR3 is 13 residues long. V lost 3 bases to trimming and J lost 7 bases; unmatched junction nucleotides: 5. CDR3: CASSDRGVATQYF. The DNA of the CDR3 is TGTGCCAGCAGTGATCGGGGGGTAGCGACCCAGTACTTC.

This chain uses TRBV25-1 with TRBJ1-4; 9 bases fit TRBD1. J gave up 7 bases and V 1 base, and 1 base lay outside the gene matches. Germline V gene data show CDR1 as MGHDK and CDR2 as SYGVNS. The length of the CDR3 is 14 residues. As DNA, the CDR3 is TGTGCCAGCAGTGAATGGGGACAGGGTGAAAAACTGTTTTTT. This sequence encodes CASSEWGQGEKLFF.

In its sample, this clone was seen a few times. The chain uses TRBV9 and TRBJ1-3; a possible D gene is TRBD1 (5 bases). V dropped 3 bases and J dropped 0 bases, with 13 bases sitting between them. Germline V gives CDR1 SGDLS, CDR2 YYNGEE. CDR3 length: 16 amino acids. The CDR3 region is CASSGGGASSGNTIYF. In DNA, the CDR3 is TGTGCCAGCAGCGGGGGCGGTGCGAGCTCTGGAAACACCATATATTTT.

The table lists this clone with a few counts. The CDR3 DNA is TGTGCCAGCAGCTTCGGCCAAGAGACCCAGTACTTC. It yields the protein CASSFGQETQYF. This sequence joins TRBV7-3 and TRBJ2-5; D ambiguous. The V end lost 3 bases, the J end lost 1 base, and 3 bases lay between the germline ends. The CDR3 extends over 12 amino acids. The germline CDR1 and CDR2 sequences are SGHTA and FQGTGA.

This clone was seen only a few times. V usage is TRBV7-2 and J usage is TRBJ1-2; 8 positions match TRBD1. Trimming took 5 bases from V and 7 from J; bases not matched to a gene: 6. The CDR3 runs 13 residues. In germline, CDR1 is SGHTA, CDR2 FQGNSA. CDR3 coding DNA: TGTGCCAGCAGCCAGACAGGGGTGGGTGGCTACACCTTC. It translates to CASSQTGVGGYTF.